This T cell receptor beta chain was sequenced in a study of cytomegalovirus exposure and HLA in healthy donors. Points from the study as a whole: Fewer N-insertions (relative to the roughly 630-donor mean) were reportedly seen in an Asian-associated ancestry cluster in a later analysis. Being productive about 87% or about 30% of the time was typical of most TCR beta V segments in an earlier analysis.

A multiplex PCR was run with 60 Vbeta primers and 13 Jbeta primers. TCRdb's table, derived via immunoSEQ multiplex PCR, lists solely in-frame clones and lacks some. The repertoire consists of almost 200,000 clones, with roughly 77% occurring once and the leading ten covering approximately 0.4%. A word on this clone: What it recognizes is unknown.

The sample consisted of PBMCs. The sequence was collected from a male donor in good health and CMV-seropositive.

The CDR3 DNA sequence: TGTGCCAGCAGCCTTGCTAGCGGGGGGGCCGGGCGGAATGAGCAGTTCTTC. It yields the protein CASSLASGGAGRNEQFF. J is TRBJ2-1 and V is TRBV7-3; TRBD2 matches 12 bases. Losses at the gene ends were 5 bases for V and 7 bases for J; bases not matched to a gene: 12. CDR3 length equals 17 residues. Germline-derived CDR1 and CDR2 are SGHTA and FQGTGA.